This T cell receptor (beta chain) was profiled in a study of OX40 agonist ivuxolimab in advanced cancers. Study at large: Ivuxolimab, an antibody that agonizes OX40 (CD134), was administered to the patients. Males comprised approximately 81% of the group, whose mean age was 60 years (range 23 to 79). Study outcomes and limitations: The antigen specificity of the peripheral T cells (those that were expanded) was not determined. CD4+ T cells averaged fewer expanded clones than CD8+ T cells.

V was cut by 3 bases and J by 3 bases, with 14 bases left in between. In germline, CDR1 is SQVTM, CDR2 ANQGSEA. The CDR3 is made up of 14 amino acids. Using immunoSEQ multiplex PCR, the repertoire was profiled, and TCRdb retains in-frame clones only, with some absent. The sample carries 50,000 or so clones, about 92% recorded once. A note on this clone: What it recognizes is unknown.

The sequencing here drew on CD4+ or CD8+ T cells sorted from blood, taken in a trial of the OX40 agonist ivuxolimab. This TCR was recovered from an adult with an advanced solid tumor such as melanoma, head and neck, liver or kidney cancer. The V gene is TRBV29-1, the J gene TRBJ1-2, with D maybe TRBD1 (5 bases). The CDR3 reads CSVDRDSYDYGYTF. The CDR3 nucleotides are TGCAGCGTTGACAGGGACTCCTATGACTATGGCTACACCTTC.